Below, 2 T cell receptor beta chains from the same sample are listed, as sequenced in a study of cytomegalovirus exposure and HLA in healthy donors. The PCR had 60 Vbeta and 13 Jbeta primers. Sequencing was performed with immunoSEQ multiplex PCR; in TCRdb, only in-frame clones are kept and a portion is missing. In the table there are 50,000 to 60,000 clones, about three quarters of which are singletons. Source material: PBMCs. These receptors came from a man aged 18-30 years in good health and CMV-seronegative.

The J gene is TRBJ1-6, the V gene TRBV9; weak D call: TRBD1 (5 bases). Germline CDR1 and CDR2: SGDLS and YYNGEE. The germline V and J ends were trimmed by 3 bases and 9 bases, with 16 bases remaining between them. The CDR3 runs 15 residues. The CDR3 bases are TGTGCCAGCAGCGCGACCCCAGGGCAGGGTTCACCCCTCCACTTT. It is translated as CASSATPGQGSPLHF.

The rearrangement uses TRBV5-1 and TRBJ1-1; 7 nucleotides line up with TRBD1. Germline CDR1 SGHRS, CDR2 YFSETQ. The CDR3 contains 14 residues. Trimming removed 4 bases from V and 5 bases from J; junction bases left unmatched: 8. The CDR3 region has the DNA TGCGCCAGCAGCCGGACGGGACAGTTAACTGAAGCTTTCTTT. Its protein product is CASSRTGQLTEAFF.